Sequencing of this T cell receptor beta chain was carried out in a study of control samples from healthy donors and cancer patients. TCRdb's table, derived via immunoSEQ multiplex PCR, lists solely in-frame clones and lacks some. The sample has roughly 120,000 clones; 85% to 95% are singletons. Germline V CDR1 and CDR2: SGHTA, FQGNSA. V lost 2 bases to trimming and J lost 1 base, with 6 bases between them. The CDR3 loop spans 14 amino acids. This TCR was recovered from a man aged 25-45 years in good health. Sequences were obtained from blood. The gene calls are TRBV7-2 and TRBJ1-5; no clear D gene. The CDR3 sequence: CASSLTDSNQPQHF. CDR3 in DNA: TGTGCCAGCAGCTTAACGGACAGCAATCAGCCCCAGCATTTT. The variable domain in full, with the rest retrieved from reference TRBV7-2 and TRBJ1-5, is GAGVSQSPSNKVTEKGKDVELRCDPISGHTALYWYRQSLGQGLEFLIYFQGNSAPDKSGLPSDRFSAERTGGSVSTLTIQRTQQEDSAVYLCASSLTDSNQPQHFGDGTRLSIL.